This TCR beta chain is from a study of T-cell reconstitution after alpha-beta-depleted transplantation in children. This clonotype has at least ten counts. What it binds is unknown. This CDR3 has 15 amino acids. With 1 base removed from V and 4 bases from J, the gap between germline ends came to 10 bases. CDR1 is SNHLY, CDR2 FYNNEI, per germline. Unique molecular identifiers were incorporated into the prepared TCRbeta library. TCRdb reprocessed the PCR reads with MiXCR, giving one entry per CDR3 protein. The data show around 210,000 distinct CDR3 sequences, with approximately 7% seen just once and approximately 5.7% held by the top ten. Findings of the study overall: At one year after transplant, newly produced T cells mostly accounted for T-cell counts and diversity. Several hundred expanded graft clones reportedly were the source of alpha-beta T cells about two months after transplant. Some patients showed high day-60 TCRbeta diversity, which derived from surviving recipient T cells and thymic progenitors.

The starting material was PBMCs, obtained before TCRalphabeta/CD19-depleted stem cell transplant. This chain links TRBV2 with TRBJ1-4; D uncertain. The TCR comes from a boy aged 2 to 10 with acute lymphoblastic leukemia, due to receive a stem cell transplant. The CDR3 loop reads CASSEEAVFNEKLFF. The CDR3 bases are TGTGCCAGCAGTGAAGAGGCGGTCTTTAATGAAAAACTGTTTTTT.